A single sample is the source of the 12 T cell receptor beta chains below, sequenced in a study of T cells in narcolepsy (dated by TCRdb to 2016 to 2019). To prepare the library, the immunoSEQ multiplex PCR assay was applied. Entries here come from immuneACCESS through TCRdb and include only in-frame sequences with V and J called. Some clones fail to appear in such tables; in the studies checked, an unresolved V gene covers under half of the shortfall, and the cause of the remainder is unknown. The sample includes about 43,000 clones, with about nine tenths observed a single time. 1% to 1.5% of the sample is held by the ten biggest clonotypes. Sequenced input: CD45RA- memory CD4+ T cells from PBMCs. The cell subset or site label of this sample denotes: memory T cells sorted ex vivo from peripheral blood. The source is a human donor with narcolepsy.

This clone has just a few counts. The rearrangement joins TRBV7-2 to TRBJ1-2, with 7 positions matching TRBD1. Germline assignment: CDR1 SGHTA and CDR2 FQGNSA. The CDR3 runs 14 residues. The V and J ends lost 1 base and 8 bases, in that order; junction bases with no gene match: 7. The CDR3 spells CASSLEQGPQGYTF. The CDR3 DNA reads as TGTGCCAGCAGCTTAGAACAGGGGCCGCAGGGCTACACCTTC.

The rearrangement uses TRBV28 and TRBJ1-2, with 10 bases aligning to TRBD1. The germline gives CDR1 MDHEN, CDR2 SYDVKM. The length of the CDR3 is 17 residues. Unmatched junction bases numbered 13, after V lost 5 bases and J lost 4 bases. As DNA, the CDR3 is TGTGCCAGCAGTGGTAGCCCGGGACAGGGGCACCTCTATGGCTACACCTTC. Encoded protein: CASSGSPGQGHLYGYTF.

The CDR3 DNA follows: TGTGCCAGCAGTGCCCCAGGGACGTCTACCTACGAGCAGTACTTC. It encodes CASSAPGTSTYEQYF. The chain carries TRBV2 and TRBJ2-5; tentatively, D is TRBD1 or TRBD2 (5 bases each). The end of the DNA aligns better with TRBJ2-7, so the J call may be wrong. The CDR3 consists of 15 residues. The germline V gene encodes CDR1 SNHLY and CDR2 FYNNEI.

The DNA for the CDR3 is TGTGCCAGTAGTATCCCGGGACAGGTACAAGAGACCCAGTACTTC. Translated: CASSIPGQVQETQYF. The rearrangement links TRBV19 to TRBJ2-5; 8 bases line up with TRBD1. The CDR3 covers 15 residues. Germline CDR1 and CDR2: LNHDA and SQIVND (reference sequence). V lost 3 bases, J lost 2 bases, and 5 bases stayed unmatched.

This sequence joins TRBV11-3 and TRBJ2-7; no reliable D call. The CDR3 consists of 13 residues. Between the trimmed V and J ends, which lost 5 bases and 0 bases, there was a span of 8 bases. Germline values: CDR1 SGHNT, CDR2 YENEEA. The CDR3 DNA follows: TGTGCCAGCAGCACCGCGAGCTCCTACGAGCAGTACTTC. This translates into CASSTASSYEQYF.

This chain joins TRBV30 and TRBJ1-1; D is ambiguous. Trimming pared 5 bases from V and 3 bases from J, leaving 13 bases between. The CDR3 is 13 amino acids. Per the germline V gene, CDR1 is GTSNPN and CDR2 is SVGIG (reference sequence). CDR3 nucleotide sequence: TGTGCCTGGCGAAAGAGGCTGGACACTGAAGCTTTCTTT. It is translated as CAWRKRLDTEAFF. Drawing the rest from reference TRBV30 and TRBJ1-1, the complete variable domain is SQTIHQWPATLVQPVGSPLSLECTVEGTSNPNLYWYRQAAGRGLQLLFYSVGIGQISSEVPQNLSASRPQDRQFILSSKKLLLSDSGFYLCAWRKRLDTEAFFGQGTRLTVV.

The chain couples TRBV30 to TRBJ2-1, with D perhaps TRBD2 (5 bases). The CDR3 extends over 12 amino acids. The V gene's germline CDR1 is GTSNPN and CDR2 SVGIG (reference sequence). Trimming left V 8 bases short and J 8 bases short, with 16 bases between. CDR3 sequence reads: CALDRGRDEQFF. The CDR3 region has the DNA TGTGCCCTCGACCGGGGTAGGGATGAGCAGTTCTTC.

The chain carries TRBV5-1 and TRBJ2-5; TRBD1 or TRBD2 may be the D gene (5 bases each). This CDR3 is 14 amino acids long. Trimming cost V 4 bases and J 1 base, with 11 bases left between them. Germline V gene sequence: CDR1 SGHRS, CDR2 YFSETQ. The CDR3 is CASSLMGVQETQYF. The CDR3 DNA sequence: TGCGCCAGCAGCCTGATGGGGGTCCAAGAGACCCAGTACTTC.

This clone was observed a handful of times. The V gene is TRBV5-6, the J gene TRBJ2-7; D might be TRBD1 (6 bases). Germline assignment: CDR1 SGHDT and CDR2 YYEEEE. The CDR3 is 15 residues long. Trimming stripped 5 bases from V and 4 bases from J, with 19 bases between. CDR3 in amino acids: CASRSPPGQQYEQYF. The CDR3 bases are TGTGCCAGCAGATCGCCCCCGGGACAACAATACGAGCAGTACTTC.

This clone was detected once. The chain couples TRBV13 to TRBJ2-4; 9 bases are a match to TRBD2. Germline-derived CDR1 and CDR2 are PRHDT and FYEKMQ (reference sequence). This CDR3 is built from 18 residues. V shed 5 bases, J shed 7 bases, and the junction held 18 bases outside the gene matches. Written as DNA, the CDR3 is TGTGCCAGCAGCCGGAGGGGCGTGGCGGGGGGGTCCTTGAACATTCAGTACTTC. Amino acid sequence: CASSRRGVAGGSLNIQYF.

CDR3 DNA: TGCGCCAGCGGTGGGCTAGCTAAGGATGAGCAGTTCTTC. Amino acids: CASGGLAKDEQFF. This rearrangement joins TRBV5-1 to TRBJ2-1; tentative D call: TRBD2 (5 bases). The CDR3 consists of 13 residues. From germline, CDR1 is SGHRS and CDR2 YFSETQ. The ends were cut back, 7 bases at V and 8 bases at J, with 16 bases in the middle.

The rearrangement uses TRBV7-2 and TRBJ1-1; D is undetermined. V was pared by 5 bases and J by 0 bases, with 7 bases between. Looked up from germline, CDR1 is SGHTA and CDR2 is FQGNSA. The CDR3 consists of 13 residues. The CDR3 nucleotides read TGTGCCAGCAGCGGGAGGATGAACACTGAAGCTTTCTTT. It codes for CASSGRMNTEAFF.